A single T cell receptor beta chain is shown here with its context. The antigen is unknown. This sample was included in a study of STAT3 mutations in large granular lymphocyte leukemia. Study at large: More than half of T-LGLL patients received immunosuppressive therapy.

Using immunoSEQ multiplex PCR, the repertoire was profiled, and TCRdb retains in-frame clones only, with some absent. Of around 300 clones in the sample, 57% were seen once. General study findings and limits: In some patients, a small highly pathogenic clone possibly went undetected. At least one immunodominant TCR beta clonotype appeared in every T-cell large granular lymphocyte leukemia patient.

Per the germline V gene, CDR1 is SGHRS and CDR2 is YFSETQ. Losses at the gene ends were 6 bases for V and 3 bases for J; bases not matched to a gene: 10. The CDR3 runs to 15 residues. The origin of this receptor is a man in his sixties with T-cell large granular lymphocyte leukemia. Some clones in this sample may be carry-over from other donors' samples. The sequencing sample was made of peripheral blood mononuclear cells. The chain combines TRBV5-1 with TRBJ2-3, with 7 bases aligning to TRBD1. The CDR3 reads CASNSQGQITDTQYF. The CDR3 coding sequence is TGCGCCAGCAATTCCCAGGGACAGATAACAGATACGCAGTATTTT.